This T cell receptor (beta chain) appears in the sequencing data of a study of cytotoxic CD8 clonotypes in ibrutinib-treated CLL. The CDR3 runs 15 residues. Germline V gene sequence: CDR1 MNHEY, CDR2 SMNVEV (reference sequence). With V trimmed by 3 bases and J by 4 bases, 7 bases remained unmatched. Profiling relied on immunoSEQ multiplex PCR, and the TCRdb table lists in-frame clones only, not all of them. This sample has about 150,000 clones, with over 60% found just once. The V gene is TRBV27, the J gene TRBJ2-7, with 9 bases aligning to TRBD1. The specimen was PBMCs, collected after 12 months of ibrutinib treatment. This clonotype was sampled from a human donor with chronic lymphocytic leukemia. The CDR3 reads CASSFLGQGSYEQYF. DNA for the CDR3: TGTGCCAGCAGTTTCCTGGGACAGGGATCATACGAGCAGTACTTC.